What follows is one T cell receptor beta chain and its context. Its antigen specificity is not known. Per-base qualities were not stored, and no clone one base away is much larger. This record belongs to a study of blood T cell repertoires in COVID-19 (dated by TCRdb to between 2020 and 2021). Looking at the study overall: Samples from collaborators originated in the United States, Italy and Spain and spanned both the acute and convalescent phases of COVID-19. The material from the prospective study consisted of cDNA or gDNA derived from T cells, B-cell-depleted T cells, or PBMCs. Subjects who had been exposed to COVID-19, were actively infected with it, or had recovered from it provided the deeply sampled blood TCRbeta repertoires that made up the dataset. A freely available public database, intended as a resource for researchers studying the immune response to SARS-CoV-2, is where the repertoires were released. The samples were drawn from two sources: the first 160 participants of the ongoing ImmuneRACE study, and approximately 1,300 subjects contributed by 6 global collaborators. A de-identified subject ID, COVID-19 status, age in years and sex were almost always included in the sample metadata. HLA class I and class II types, where available, came from metadata supplied by the sample provider rather than from assay-based typing.

TCRbeta CDR3 regions were amplified from genomic DNA using the immunoSEQ Assay, a bias-controlled multiplex PCR. As for how the authors treated the data: Within the assay, amplification of reference gene primers was used to estimate how many nucleated cells each sample contained. To quantify the absolute abundance of each unique TCRbeta CDR3 rearrangement, sequence reads were collapsed and filtered. For each sample, productive Simpson clonality was calculated as the square root of Simpson's diversity index across productive rearrangements. TCRdb stores this immuneACCESS table with in-frame sequences only. Part of the clones is absent; in the studies checked, under half of the shortfall reflects unresolved V genes, and no reason is known for the rest. For V, J and clone size, that table is used; D and trimming come from the DNA. This sample comprises hundreds of thousands of clones, around 80% of them detected only once. The ten largest account for under 4.5% of the sample.

Enrolling through a virtual design, the prospective study's participants ranged in age from roughly 18 to 90 years and lived across roughly 24 United States geographic areas. Cohort assignment in the prospective study relied on participant-reported clinical history from a screening survey and a study questionnaire. In the prospective study, whole blood, serum and a nasopharyngeal or oropharyngeal swab were collected from each participant by mobile phlebotomists. Additional blood draws and questionnaires over an approximately two-month period could optionally be provided by prospective study participants. Blood samples from the prospective study were shipped frozen or at room temperature prior to DNA extraction. Summary of the overall study and its limitations: The quantity of clinical and demographic metadata differed by source and by participant and was supplied without curation.

The TCR comes from a man aged 25-45 years with acute COVID-19. What was sequenced was PBMCs or T cells enriched from blood (not recorded which).

The DNA sequence is TGTGCCAGCAGCCCAATTTGGGCCAACTATGGCTACACCTTC. Protein translation: CASSPIWANYGYTF. The sequence is built from TRBV6-5 and TRBJ1-2; the D gene identity is not certain. According to the germline V gene, CDR1 reads MNHEY and CDR2 reads SVGAGI. The CDR3 holds 14 amino acids from the cysteine to the phenylalanine. Left in the record is the CDR3 DNA by itself, 42 bases read in frame from the first base. The V end loses 6 bases and the J end loses 2 bases, and a stretch of 13 bases separates them.